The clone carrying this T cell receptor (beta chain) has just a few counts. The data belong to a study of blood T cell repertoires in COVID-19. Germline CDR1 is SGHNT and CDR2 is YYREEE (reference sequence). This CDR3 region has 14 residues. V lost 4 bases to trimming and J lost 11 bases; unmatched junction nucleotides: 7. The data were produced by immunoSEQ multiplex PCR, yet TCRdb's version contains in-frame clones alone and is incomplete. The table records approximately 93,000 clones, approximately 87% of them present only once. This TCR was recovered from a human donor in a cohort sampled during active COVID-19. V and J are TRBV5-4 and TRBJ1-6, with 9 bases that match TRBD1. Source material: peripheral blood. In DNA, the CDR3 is TGTGCCAGCAGCCTGGGACAGGGAACGACACCCCTCCACTTT. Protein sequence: CASSLGQGTTPLHF. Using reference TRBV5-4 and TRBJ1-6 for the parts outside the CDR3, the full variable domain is ETGVTQSPTHLIKTRGQQVTLRCSSQSGHNTVSWYQQALGQGPQFIFQYYREEENGRGNFPPRFSGLQFPNYSSELNVNALELDDSALYLCASSLGQGTTPLHFGNGTRLTVT.